One sample yielded the 7 T cell receptor beta chains listed below, sequenced in a study of CD8 T cells in ankylosing spondylitis. Broader study findings: Among TCR beta sequences, a motif of eight or nine highly homologous variants appeared characteristic of ankylosing spondylitis blood.

These TCRs' antigens remain unknown. TCRdb reprocessed the 5' RACE reads via MiXCR and lists one record per CDR3 protein. Of about 800,000 distinct CDR3 sequences listed, over 9.5% are singletons. The material sequenced was blood, either unsorted or a sorted T cell fraction (not recorded which). Source of these receptors: a male donor with ankylosing spondylitis.

This clonotype was recorded at least ten times. The genes are TRBV12-3 or TRBV12-4 and TRBJ2-7; 10 positions match TRBD1. There are 15 residues in the CDR3. The V and J ends lost 4 bases and 5 bases, in that order; junction bases with no gene match: 8. CDR3 loop: CASSSHGTGVNEQYF. CDR3 nucleotides: TGTGCCAGCAGTTCACACGGGACAGGGGTTAACGAGCAGTACTTC.

This clonotype was counted a few times. This chain connects TRBV5-5 to TRBJ2-5; D may match TRBD1 or TRBD2 (5 bases each). The CDR3 spans 15 residues. With 5 bases removed from V and 7 bases from J, the gap between germline ends came to 21 bases. Germline CDR1 is SGHKS and CDR2 is YYEKEE (reference sequence). The CDR3 reads CASRTGTSSIGTQYF. The CDR3, as DNA: TGTGCCAGCAGAACCGGGACGTCTTCAATCGGGACCCAGTACTTC. Together with reference TRBV5-5 and TRBJ2-5, the CDR3 gives the full variable domain: DAGVTQSPTHLIKTRGQQVTLRCSPISGHKSVSWYQQVLGQGPQFIFQYYEKEERGRGNFPDRFSARQFPNYSSELNVNALLLGDSALYLCASRTGTSSIGTQYFGPGTRLLVL.

There are a few counts of this clonotype. The gene calls are TRBV11-2 and TRBJ2-7; no definite D call. The CDR3 has 14 amino acids. CDR1 SGHAT and CDR2 FQNNGV come from the germline V gene. V lost 1 base and J 7 bases, leaving 14 bases between the germline ends. The CDR3 bases are TGTGCCAGCAGCTTAGGTTTCAGTTCACAAGAGCAGTACTTC. Translation: CASSLGFSSQEQYF. The whole variable domain, remainder taken from reference TRBV11-2 and TRBJ2-7, is EAGVAQSPRYKIIEKRQSVAFWCNPISGHATLYWYQQILGQGPKLLIQFQNNGVVDDSQLPKDRFSAERLKGVDSTLKIQPAKLEDSAVYLCASSLGFSSQEQYFGPGTRLTVT.

Ten or more counts support this clonotype. V usage is TRBV6-5 and J usage is TRBJ2-3; the match to TRBD1 covers 9 bases. The CDR3 contains 15 residues. V trimming: 2 bases; J trimming: 3 bases; junction bases outside the gene matches: 3. From germline, CDR1 is MNHEY and CDR2 SVGAGI. CDR3 bases: TGTGCCAGCAGTTACCTCGGACAGGGGACAGATACGCAGTATTTT. Protein sequence: CASSYLGQGTDTQYF.

This clonotype was recorded many times. V usage is TRBV6-5 and J usage is TRBJ2-5; D not certain. The V end was cut by 0 bases, the J end by 4 bases, with 15 bases between. This CDR3 is 16 amino acids long. Germline V CDR1 and CDR2: MNHEY, SVGAGI. The CDR3 nucleotides read TGTGCCAGCAGTTACTCGATCCCAGGTACTGGAGAGACCCAGTACTTC. Translating gives CASSYSIPGTGETQYF.

This clonotype was observed many times. The rearrangement joins TRBV20-1 to TRBJ1-5, with 10 bases that match TRBD1. Germline values: CDR1 DFQATT, CDR2 SNEGSKA (reference sequence). The CDR3 sequence is 14 residues long. Trimming took 3 bases from V and 1 from J; bases not matched to a gene: 0. The CDR3 sequence is CSARDRGSNQPQHF. The CDR3 DNA follows: TGCAGTGCTAGGGACAGGGGGAGCAATCAGCCCCAGCATTTT.

Remarks on this clonotype: The junction departs from germline at one end; a sequencing error may be responsible. The V call is TRBV12-3 or TRBV12-4, the J call TRBJ2-3; a possible D gene is TRBD2 (6 bases). The length of the CDR3 is 13 residues. CDR3 amino acids: CASSPRGTDTRYF. The CDR3 DNA reads as TGTGCCAGCAGTCCCCGGGGGACGGATACGCGGTATTTT.